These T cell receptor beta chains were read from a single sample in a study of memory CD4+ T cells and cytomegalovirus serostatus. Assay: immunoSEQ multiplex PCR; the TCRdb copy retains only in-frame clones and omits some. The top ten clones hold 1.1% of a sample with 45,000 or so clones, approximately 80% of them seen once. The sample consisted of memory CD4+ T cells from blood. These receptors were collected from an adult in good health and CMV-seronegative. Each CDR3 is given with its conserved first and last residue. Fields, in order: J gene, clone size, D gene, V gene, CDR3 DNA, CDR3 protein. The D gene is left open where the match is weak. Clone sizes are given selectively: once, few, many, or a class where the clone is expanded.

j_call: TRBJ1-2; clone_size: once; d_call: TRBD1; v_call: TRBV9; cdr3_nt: TGTGCCAGCAGCGTTGGACAGGGGGCAGGCTATGGCTACACCTTC; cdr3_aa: CASSVGQGAGYGYTF
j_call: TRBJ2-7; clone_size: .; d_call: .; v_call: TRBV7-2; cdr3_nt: TGTGCCAGCAGCCTGGGGCAGGGGCCCTCCTACGAGCAGTACTTC; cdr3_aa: CASSLGQGPSYEQYF
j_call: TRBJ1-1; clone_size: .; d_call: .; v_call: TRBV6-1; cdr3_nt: TGTGCCAGCACCAAACGAAGGGGATACACTGAAGCTTTCTTT; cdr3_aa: CASTKRRGYTEAFF
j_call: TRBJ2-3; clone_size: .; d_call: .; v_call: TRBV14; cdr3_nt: TGTGCCAGCAGCCAAGGCCCCCCCGTAGATACGCAGTATTTT; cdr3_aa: CASSQGPPVDTQYF
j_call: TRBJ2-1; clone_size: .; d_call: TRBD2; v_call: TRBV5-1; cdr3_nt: TGCGCCAGCAGCTTGGCCACTAGCGCCTTATACAATGAGCAGTTCTTC; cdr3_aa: CASSLATSALYNEQFF
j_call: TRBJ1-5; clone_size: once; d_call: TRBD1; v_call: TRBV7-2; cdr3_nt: TGTGCCAGCAGCTTAGGGGACAGAACATATCAGCCCCAGCATTTT; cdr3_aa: CASSLGDRTYQPQHF
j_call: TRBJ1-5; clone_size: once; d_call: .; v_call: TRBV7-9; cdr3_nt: TGTGCCAGCAGCTTAAAACAGGTAATTTATCAGCCCCAGCATTTT; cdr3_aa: CASSLKQVIYQPQHF
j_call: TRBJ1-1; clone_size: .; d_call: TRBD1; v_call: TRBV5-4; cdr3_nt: TGTGCCAGCAGCTTCAGGGGGACTGAAGCTTTCTTT; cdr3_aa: CASSFRGTEAFF
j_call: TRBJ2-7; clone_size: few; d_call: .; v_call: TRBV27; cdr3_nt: TGTGCCAGCAGTTCCGGCAGGGGCCGTAGGCAGTACTTC; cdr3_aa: CASSSGRGRRQYF
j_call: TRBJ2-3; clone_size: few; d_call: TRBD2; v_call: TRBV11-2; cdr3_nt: TGTGCCAGCAGCGTAATGGGACTAAACACAGATACGCAGTATTTT; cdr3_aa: CASSVMGLNTDTQYF
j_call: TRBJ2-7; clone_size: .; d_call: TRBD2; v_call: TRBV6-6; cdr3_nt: TGTGCCAGCAGACTCGGGACTAGCGGGATCTACGAGCAGTACTTC; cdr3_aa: CASRLGTSGIYEQYF
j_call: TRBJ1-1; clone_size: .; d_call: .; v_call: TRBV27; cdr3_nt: TGTGCCAGCAGTTTAAACAACCGGGCTTTCTTT; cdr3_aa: CASSLNNRAFF
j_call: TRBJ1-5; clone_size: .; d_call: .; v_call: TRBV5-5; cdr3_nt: TGTGCCAGCAGCTTGGGGTACCGAGGGGAGCAGCCCCAGCATTTT; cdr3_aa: CASSLGYRGEQPQHF
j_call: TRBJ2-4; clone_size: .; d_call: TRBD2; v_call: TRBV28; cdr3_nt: TGTGCCAGCAGTTTTGGGACTAGCGGGAGTCGAGGAGCCAAAAACATTCAGTACTTC; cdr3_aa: CASSFGTSGSRGAKNIQYF
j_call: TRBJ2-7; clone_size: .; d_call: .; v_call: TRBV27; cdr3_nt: TGTGCCAGCAGCCCATCTATCGGATCATGGGAGCAGTACTTC; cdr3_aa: CASSPSIGSWEQYF
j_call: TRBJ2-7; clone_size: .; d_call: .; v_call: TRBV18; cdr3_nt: TGTGCCAGCTCACCACCGTCGGCCAGAAACTACGAGCAGTACTTC; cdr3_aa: CASSPPSARNYEQYF
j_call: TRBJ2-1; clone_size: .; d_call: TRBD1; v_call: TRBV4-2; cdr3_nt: TGTGCCAGCAGCTACCAACCCGGGACAGGGTTCAATGAGCAGTTCTTC; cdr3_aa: CASSYQPGTGFNEQFF
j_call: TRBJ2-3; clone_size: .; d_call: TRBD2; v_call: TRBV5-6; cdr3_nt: TGTGCCAGCAGCCCGGTCACGACTAGCGGAAGCACAGATACGCAGTATTTT; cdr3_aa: CASSPVTTSGSTDTQYF
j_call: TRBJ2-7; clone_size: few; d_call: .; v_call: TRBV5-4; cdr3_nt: TGTGCCAGCAGCTTGGTAGCAATCCACGCCAGAGACGAGCAGTACTTC; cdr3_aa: CASSLVAIHARDEQYF
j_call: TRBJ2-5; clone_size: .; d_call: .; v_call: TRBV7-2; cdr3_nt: TGTGCCAGCAGCTTGCGGGGTATAGCACGGGAGACCCAGTACTTC; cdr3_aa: CASSLRGIARETQYF
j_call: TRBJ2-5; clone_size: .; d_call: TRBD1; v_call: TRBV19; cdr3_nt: TGTGCCAGTAGTACGCGACAGGGGGCCGTGGAGACCCAGTACTTC; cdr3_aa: CASSTRQGAVETQYF
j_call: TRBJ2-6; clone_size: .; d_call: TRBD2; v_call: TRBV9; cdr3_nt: TGTGCCAGCAGCCCCGGACTAGCGGGATCGGGGGGGGCCAACGTCCTGACTTTC; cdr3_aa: CASSPGLAGSGGANVLTF
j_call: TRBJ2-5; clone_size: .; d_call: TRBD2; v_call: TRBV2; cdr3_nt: TGTGCCAGCAGTACCGGGACTAGCGGGGAGAGGTGGTACTTC; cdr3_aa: CASSTGTSGERWYF
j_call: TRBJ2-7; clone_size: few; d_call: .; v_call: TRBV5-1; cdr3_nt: TGCGCCAGCAGCACAAGGACCCCCTCCTACGAGCAGTACTTC; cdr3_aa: CASSTRTPSYEQYF
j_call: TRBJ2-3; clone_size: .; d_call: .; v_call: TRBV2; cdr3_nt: TGTGCCAGCAGTGTGGGAACAGGGTATATAACAGATACGCAGTATTTT; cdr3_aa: CASSVGTGYITDTQYF
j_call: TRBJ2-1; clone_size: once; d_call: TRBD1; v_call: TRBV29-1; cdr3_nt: TGCAGCGTTCTTCCAGGGGGCAATGAGCAGTTCTTC; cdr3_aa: CSVLPGGNEQFF
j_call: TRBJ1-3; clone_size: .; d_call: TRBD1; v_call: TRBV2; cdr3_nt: TGTGCCAGCAGCCAGGAGGGGGCCGGGGGCACCATATATTTT; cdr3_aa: CASSQEGAGGTIYF
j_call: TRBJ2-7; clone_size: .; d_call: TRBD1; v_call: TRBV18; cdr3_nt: TGTGCCAGCTCACCTCCGGGACAGGGGCTTTACGAGCAGTACTTC; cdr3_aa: CASSPPGQGLYEQYF
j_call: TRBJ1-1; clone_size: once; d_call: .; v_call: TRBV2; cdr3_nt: TGTGCCAGCAGTCGGTCAGGGAGGAACACTGAAGCTTTCTTT; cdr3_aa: CASSRSGRNTEAFF
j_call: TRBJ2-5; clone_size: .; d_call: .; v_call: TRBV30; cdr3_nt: TGTGCCTGGAGTGTACTAGCGGAGGGGGCAACCCAGTACTTC; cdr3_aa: CAWSVLAEGATQYF
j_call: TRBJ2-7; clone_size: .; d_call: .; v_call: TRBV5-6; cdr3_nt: TGTGCCAGCAGCTCCGGTCGAGCCACTGGGCAGTACTTC; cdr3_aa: CASSSGRATGQYF
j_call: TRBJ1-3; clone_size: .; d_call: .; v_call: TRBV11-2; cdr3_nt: TGTGCCAGCAGCACCGGGTTAAACTCTGGAAACACCATATATTTT; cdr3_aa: CASSTGLNSGNTIYF
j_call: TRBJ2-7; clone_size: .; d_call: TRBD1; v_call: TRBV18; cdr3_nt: TGTGCCAGCTCACCATCAAGACAGGGGAAAAACGAGCAGTACTTC; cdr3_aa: CASSPSRQGKNEQYF
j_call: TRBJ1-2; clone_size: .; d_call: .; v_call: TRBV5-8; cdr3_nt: TGTGCCAGCAGCGAGGGCAGGTCGTATGGCTACACCTTC; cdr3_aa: CASSEGRSYGYTF
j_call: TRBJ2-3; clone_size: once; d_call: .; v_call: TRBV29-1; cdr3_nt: TGCAGCGCTCGTCCGGCCGCAGATACGCAGTATTTT; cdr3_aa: CSARPAADTQYF
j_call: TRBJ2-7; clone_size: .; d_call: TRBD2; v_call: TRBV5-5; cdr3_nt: TGTGCCAGCAGCTTGGTAGTAGCGGGAGGGATAGTCTACGAGCAGTACTTC; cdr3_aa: CASSLVVAGGIVYEQYF
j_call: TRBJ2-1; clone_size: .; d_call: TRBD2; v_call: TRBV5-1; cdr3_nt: TGCGCCAGCAGCTCTTTAGCGGGACTCAACAATGAGCAGTTCTTC; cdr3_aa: CASSSLAGLNNEQFF
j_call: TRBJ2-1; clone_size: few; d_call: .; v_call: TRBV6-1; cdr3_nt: TGTGCCAGCAGTCACCGGGAGCGGAACGAATTCTTC; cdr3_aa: CASSHRERNEFF
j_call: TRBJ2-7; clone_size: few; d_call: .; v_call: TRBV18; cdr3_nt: TGTGCCAGCTCACCACTGGCTTCTGAGAGCGAGCAGTACTTC; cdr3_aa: CASSPLASESEQYF
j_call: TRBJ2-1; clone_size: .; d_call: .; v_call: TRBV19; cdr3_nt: TGTGCCAGTAGTATTACGGCAGCTGCTTACAATGAGCAGTTCTTC; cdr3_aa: CASSITAAAYNEQFF
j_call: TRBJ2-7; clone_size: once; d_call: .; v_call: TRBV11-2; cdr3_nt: TGTGCCAGCAGCTTAAGGGAGCAGTACTTC; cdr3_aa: CASSLREQYF
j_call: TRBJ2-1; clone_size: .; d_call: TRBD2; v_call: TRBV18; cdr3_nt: TGTGCCAGCTCACCAGTCGGGGCTAGCGGCTCCTACAATGAGCAGTTCTTC; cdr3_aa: CASSPVGASGSYNEQFF
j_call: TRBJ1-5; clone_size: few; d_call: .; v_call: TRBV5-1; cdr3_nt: TGCGCCAGCAGCTTGAGTTGGGATCAGCCCCAGCATTTT; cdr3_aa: CASSLSWDQPQHF
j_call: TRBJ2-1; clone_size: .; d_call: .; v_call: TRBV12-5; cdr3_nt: TGTGCTAGTCACCCGACCGGGACGCCGGATGAGCAGTTCTTC; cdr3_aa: CASHPTGTPDEQFF
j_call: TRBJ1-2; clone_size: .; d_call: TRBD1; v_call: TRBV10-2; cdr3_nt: TGCGCCAGCGGTAGACAGGGGATGGATGGCTACACCTTC; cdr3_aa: CASGRQGMDGYTF
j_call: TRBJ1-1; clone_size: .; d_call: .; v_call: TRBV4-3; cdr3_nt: TGCGCCAGCAGCCAAGATTGGAAGAGGGAAGCTTTCTTT; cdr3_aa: CASSQDWKREAFF
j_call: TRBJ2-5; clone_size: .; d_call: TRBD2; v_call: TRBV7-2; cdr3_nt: TGTGCCAGCAGCCGGACTAGCGGACCAGGGGAGACCCAGTACTTC; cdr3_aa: CASSRTSGPGETQYF
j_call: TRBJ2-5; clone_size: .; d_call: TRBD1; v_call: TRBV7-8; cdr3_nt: TGTGCCAGCAGATCAGACAGGGGTAGGGGTGAGACCCAGTACTTC; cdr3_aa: CASRSDRGRGETQYF
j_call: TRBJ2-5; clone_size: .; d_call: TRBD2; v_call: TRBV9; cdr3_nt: TGTGCCAGCAGCAGACTAGCGGGAGTGGAGACCCAGTACTTC; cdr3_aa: CASSRLAGVETQYF
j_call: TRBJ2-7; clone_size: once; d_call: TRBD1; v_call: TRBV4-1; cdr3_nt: TGCGCCAGCAGCCAAGGGTTCGACAGGGGGTACGAGCAGTACTTC; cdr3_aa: CASSQGFDRGYEQYF
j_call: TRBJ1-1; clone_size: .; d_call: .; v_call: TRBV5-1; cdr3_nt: TGCGCCAGCAGCTTGTTTTCCGGGCTTGAAGCTTTCTTT; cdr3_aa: CASSLFSGLEAFF
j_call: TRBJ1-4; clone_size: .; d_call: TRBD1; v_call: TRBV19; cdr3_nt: TGTGCCAGTATTAACACGAGATCGGGACAGGGACTAGAAAAACTGTTTTTT; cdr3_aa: CASINTRSGQGLEKLFF
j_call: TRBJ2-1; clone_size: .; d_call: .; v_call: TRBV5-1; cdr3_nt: TGCGCCAGCAGCTTGGTCCCCCCTGAGCAGTTCTTC; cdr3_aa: CASSLVPPEQFF